These 23 T cell receptor beta chains originate from one sample sequenced in a study of post-analysis software for immune sequencing data. What these receptors recognize is not known. Prepared libraries of TCR beta cDNA carried unique molecular identifiers. MiXCR was run by TCRdb on the PCR reads, yielding one entry per CDR3 protein. The data contain roughly 730,000 distinct CDR3 sequences, 30% of them singletons. Whole-study results and caveats: Comparison of patients with controls showed about 5 TRBV segments more frequent in patients, TRBV5-6, TRBV5-1 and TRBV20-1 among them.

The material sequenced was blood. These receptors came from a girl aged 5-17 years with multiple sclerosis.

The rearrangement links TRBV11-1 to TRBJ2-1; TRBD2 aligns across 13 bases. The germline gives CDR1 SGHAT, CDR2 FQDESV (reference sequence). CDR3 length equals 22 residues. V was pared by 5 bases and J by 2 bases, with 21 bases of the junction left unmatched. The CDR3 loop reads CASSPIPGGPGLAGLPYNEQFF. CDR3 bases: TGTGCCAGCAGCCCTATTCCCGGGGGGCCGGGACTAGCGGGACTCCCCTACAATGAGCAGTTCTTC.

This clonotype showed up just once. The V call is TRBV24-1, the J call TRBJ2-1; 7 bases map to TRBD2. CDR3 size: 16 residues. V shed 0 bases and J 3 bases; nucleotides not matched to a gene: 4. Germline CDR1 and CDR2: KGHDR and SFDVKD. CDR3 DNA: TGTGCCACCAGTGATTTGTTGGCGGGAGACTACAATGAGCAGTTCTTC. This translates into CATSDLLAGDYNEQFF.

Only a few counts were recorded for this clonotype. The rearrangement joins TRBV27 to TRBJ1-5; D not resolved. The germline CDR1 and CDR2 sequences are MNHEY and SMNVEV (reference sequence). The CDR3 runs to 8 residues. CDR3 bases: TGTGCTGGAGGCGCCCAGCATTTT. Residues: CAGGAQHF.

The chain links TRBV3-1 to TRBJ2-3, with no clear D. This CDR3 is built from 17 residues. CDR1 is LGHDT and CDR2 is YNNKEL in the germline V gene (reference sequence). Trimming left V 0 bases short and J 3 bases short, with 16 bases between. Here the CDR3 reads CASSQDPSSFLTDTQYF. The CDR3 DNA reads as TGTGCCAGCAGCCAAGATCCGAGCTCCTTTTTGACAGATACGCAGTATTTT.

Concerning this clonotype itself: A much larger clone differs from this one at a single base, so this may be a read error. The V gene is TRBV6-2 or TRBV6-3, the J gene TRBJ2-1, with D unresolved. This CDR3 is built from 13 residues. Germline-derived CDR1 and CDR2 are MNHEY and SVGEGT. Between the trimmed V and J ends, which lost 3 bases and 6 bases, there was a span of 9 bases. The DNA of the CDR3 is TGTGCCAGCAGTTATAATCCCTGCAATGAGCAGTTCTTC. This sequence encodes CASSYNPCNEQFF.

The V gene is TRBV6-5, the J gene TRBJ2-1; 8 nucleotides align to TRBD1. This CDR3 has 17 amino acids. From germline, CDR1 is MNHEY and CDR2 SVGAGI. Losses at the gene ends were 0 bases for V and 6 bases for J; bases not matched to a gene: 10. The CDR3 region has the DNA TGTGCCAGCAGTTACTCGGTCGTGGGAACAGGGGGCAATGAGCAGTTCTTC. This codes for CASSYSVVGTGGNEQFF.

This clonotype has more than one count but fewer than ten. The rearrangement uses TRBV5-6 and TRBJ1-2; D might be TRBD1 (5 bases). The germline CDR1 and CDR2 sequences are SGHDT and YYEEEE. V was shortened by 5 bases and J by 2 bases, with 10 bases between the two germline ends. The CDR3 sequence is 13 residues long. CDR3 DNA: TGTGCCAGCAGTGAATGGGGGAACTATGGCTACACCTTC. This codes for CASSEWGNYGYTF.

The V gene is TRBV29-1, the J gene TRBJ2-1; TRBD1 matches 9 bases. Germline V CDR1 and CDR2: SQVTM, ANQGSEA. The CDR3 totals 14 residues. Unmatched junction bases numbered 6, after V lost 3 bases and J lost 6 bases. This CDR3 reads CSVDRTGVINEQFF. In DNA, the CDR3 is TGCAGCGTTGACCGGACAGGGGTAATCAATGAGCAGTTCTTC.

This clonotype has only a few counts. The chain combines TRBV28 with TRBJ1-5; D might be TRBD1 (6 bases). The CDR3 is 15 residues long. Germline assignment: CDR1 MDHEN and CDR2 SYDVKM. With 5 bases removed from V and 0 bases from J, the gap between germline ends came to 11 bases. The CDR3 here is CASSQDSYSNQPQHF. Here the CDR3 DNA reads TGTGCCAGCAGTCAGGACAGCTATAGCAATCAGCCCCAGCATTTT.

With regard to this clonotype: No conserved phenylalanine or tryptophan is present at the end of the CDR3, so a read error is the likely explanation. For the CDR3, the DNA is TGTGCCAGCAGCCCCAATAACCCTGGGGCCAACGTCCTGACTGTC. Residues: CASSPNNPGANVLTV. V and J are TRBV7-2 and TRBJ2-6; D is uncertain. V was clipped by 5 bases and J by 2 bases, with 10 bases between them. Germline-derived CDR1 and CDR2 are SGHTA and FQGNSA. This CDR3 region has 15 residues.

V usage is TRBV5-1 and J usage is TRBJ2-3, with TRBD1 identical over 9 bases. Trimming cost V 0 bases and J 6 bases; bases outside gene matches: 8. The CDR3 has 16 amino acids. CDR1 and CDR2 from the germline V gene are SGHRS and YFSETQ. This CDR3 is CASSLAGTGKTDTQYF. The CDR3 DNA reads as TGCGCCAGCAGCTTGGCCGGGACAGGGAAAACTGATACGCAGTATTTT.

Only one count was recorded for this clonotype. The chain employs TRBV7-6 and TRBJ1-4; no definite D call. This CDR3 is built from 19 residues. Trimming left V 5 bases short and J 5 bases short, with 27 bases between. Germline lookup yields CDR1 SGHVS and CDR2 FNYEAQ. CDR3 in DNA: TGTGCCAGCAGCCCTCAAGCCCGGGTAACTGGCGGGTTGAATGAAAAACTGTTTTTT. Its protein is CASSPQARVTGGLNEKLFF.

CDR3: CSARVGLGGEQYF. CDR3 coding DNA: TGCAGTGCTAGAGTTGGGCTGGGCGGTGAGCAGTACTTC. The rearrangement links TRBV20-1 to TRBJ2-5; no definite D call. Looked up from germline, CDR1 is DFQATT and CDR2 is SNEGSKA (reference sequence). This CDR3 comprises 13 residues. Deletions cut 1 base from V and 11 bases from J, with 17 bases between.

The CDR3 loop is CANRSTGMGETQYF. The CDR3 DNA reads as TGTGCCAACAGATCCACAGGCATGGGAGAGACCCAGTACTTC. The chain employs TRBV6-5 and TRBJ2-7, with D possibly TRBD1 on 5 matching bases. The end of the DNA is better explained by TRBJ2-5, so the J call may be wrong. From germline, CDR1 is MNHEY and CDR2 SVGAGI. The CDR3 runs 14 residues.

There are a few counts of this clonotype. This chain links TRBV11-1 with TRBJ2-1; tentative D call: TRBD2 (5 bases). CDR1 SGHAT and CDR2 FQDESV come from the germline V gene (reference sequence). The V end was cut by 6 bases, the J end by 5 bases, with 26 bases between. The CDR3 contains 18 residues. Here the CDR3 reads CASSCTGFLWEHDNEQFF. Here the CDR3 DNA reads TGTGCCAGCAGTTGTACGGGGTTTTTGTGGGAGCACGACAATGAGCAGTTCTTC.

This clonotype occurred a few times. The chain combines TRBV10-3 with TRBJ2-6, with D hard to call. Germline lookup yields CDR1 ENHRY and CDR2 SYGVKD. V was pared by 4 bases and J by 1 base, with 8 bases between. This CDR3 is built from 15 residues. CDR3 residues: CAISVTGSGANVLTF. The CDR3 coding sequence is TGTGCCATCAGTGTTACGGGTTCTGGGGCCAACGTCCTGACTTTC.

This clonotype turned up a few times. DNA for the CDR3: TGTGCCAGCAGCTTAGAAATGGGGGGAAGGAATGAGCAGTTCTTC. This translates into CASSLEMGGRNEQFF. The chain links TRBV11-2 to TRBJ2-1; D may be TRBD2 (6 bases). V was shortened by 0 bases and J by 7 bases, with 13 bases between the two germline ends. The CDR3 runs 15 residues. Germline CDR1 SGHAT, CDR2 FQNNGV.

This clonotype was seen a handful of times. The chain combines TRBV10-3 with TRBJ2-7, with 7 bases that match TRBD1. Germline CDR1 and CDR2: ENHRY and SYGVKD. V was pared by 7 bases and J by 5 bases, with 11 bases of the junction left unmatched. The CDR3 consists of 14 residues. CDR3 sequence: CAINRQGGGNEQYF. The CDR3 region has the DNA TGTGCCATCAATAGACAGGGCGGAGGAAACGAGCAGTACTTC.

V usage is TRBV7-9 and J usage is TRBJ2-7, with 10 bases identical to TRBD1. Germline CDR1 and CDR2: SEHNR and FQNEAQ (reference sequence). V trimming: 5 bases; J trimming: 7 bases; junction bases outside the gene matches: 11. The CDR3 runs 15 residues. CDR3 coding DNA: TGTGCCAGCAGCCCTGGGACAGGGGCCCTCGGAGAGCAGTACTTC. Its translation: CASSPGTGALGEQYF.

The chain is built from TRBV6-6 and TRBJ2-3, with D possibly TRBD1 on 5 matching bases. Looked up from germline, CDR1 is MNHNY and CDR2 is SVGAGI (reference sequence). The CDR3 spans 16 residues. Trimming pared 3 bases from V and 2 bases from J, leaving 15 bases between. The CDR3 nucleotides read TGTGCCAGCAGTTATAGGGGAATTACTCCCACAGATACGCAGTATTTT. Its protein is CASSYRGITPTDTQYF.

There are a few counts of this clonotype. This chain connects TRBV29-1 to TRBJ2-3; tentatively, D is TRBD1 (5 bases). CDR1 and CDR2 from the germline V gene are SQVTM and ANQGSEA. Deletions cut 4 bases from V and 0 bases from J, with 20 bases between. The CDR3 covers 17 residues. Here the CDR3 DNA reads TGCAGCGTTGGGGGCCCGCCTGAGTGGGTGAGCACAGATACGCAGTATTTT. Protein sequence: CSVGGPPEWVSTDTQYF.

This clonotype was detected a few times. The chain combines TRBV4-1 with TRBJ2-3, with 8 positions matching TRBD2. The CDR3 is 16 residues long. The ends lost 3 bases at V and 2 bases at J; junction bases unmatched: 7. Germline V lookup: CDR1 MGHRA, CDR2 YSYEKL. The CDR3 DNA sequence: TGCGCCAGCAGCCAGCAACTAGCGGACCCCACAGATACGCAGTATTTT. Its protein is CASSQQLADPTDTQYF.

This clonotype was detected a few times. This chain uses TRBV7-8 with TRBJ2-4; the D call may be TRBD1 or TRBD2 (5 bases each). Looked up from germline, CDR1 is SGHVS and CDR2 is FQNEAQ. The V end lost 5 bases, the J end lost 0 bases, and 17 bases lay between the germline ends. CDR3 length equals 17 residues. The DNA of the CDR3 is TGTGCCAGCAGCCCGGCCCGGGACCTGATAGCCAAAAACATTCAGTACTTC. Amino acids: CASSPARDLIAKNIQYF.